The 24 T cell receptor beta chains reported below all come from one sample, sequenced in a study of molecular identifiers for immune sequencing clone quantification. TCRdb reprocessed the PCR reads via MiXCR and lists one record per CDR3 protein. The data show some 320,000 distinct CDR3 sequences, 20% to 25% seen once. The specimen was naive CD8+ T cells from blood, with Jurkat cell RNA spiked in. Indicated subset: FACS-sorted CD8+CD4-CCR7+CD45RA+ naive T cells. All receptors derive from a human donor in good health. Some libraries in this study had Jurkat cell RNA spiked in.

This clonotype was seen a few times. The chain combines TRBV4-3 with TRBJ1-1; D ambiguous. In germline, CDR1 is LGHNA, CDR2 YSLEER. This CDR3 has 15 residues. The ends were cut back, 1 base at V and 1 base at J, with 10 bases in the middle. The CDR3 DNA follows: TGCGCCAGCAGCCAAGGAGCCTCTTGGAACACTGAAGCTTTCTTT. This sequence encodes CASSQGASWNTEAFF.

For this clonotype: A much larger clone is a single base away; this may be a read error. V gene TRBV5-3 combines with J gene TRBJ2-3, with 7 bases fitting TRBD2. TRBV5-3 is designated an ORF whose function remains uncertain. The CDR3 runs 14 residues. CDR3 residues: CASSETSSIDTQYF. In DNA, the CDR3 is TGTGCCAGCAGCGAGACTAGCAGCATAGATACGCAGTATTTT.

This clonotype was recorded at least ten times. The chain uses TRBV20-1 and TRBJ2-7; possibly TRBD2 for D (6 bases). With 1 base removed from V and 2 bases from J, the gap between germline ends came to 9 bases. The CDR3 spans 13 residues. Germline lookup yields CDR1 DFQATT and CDR2 SNEGSKA (reference sequence). The CDR3 loop is CSARVLATYEQYF. The CDR3 nucleotides read TGCAGTGCTAGAGTACTAGCAACCTACGAGCAGTACTTC.

This clonotype showed up many times. This chain uses TRBV27 with TRBJ1-1; D unresolved. CDR3 length equals 14 residues. V lost 3 bases, J lost 4 bases, and 12 bases lay in between. Germline CDR1 reads MNHEY; CDR2 reads SMNVEV (reference sequence). CDR3 DNA sequence: TGTGCCAGCAGTTTTGGCAGGCCGGGCACTGAAGCTTTCTTT. It is translated as CASSFGRPGTEAFF.

At least ten counts were recorded for this clonotype. The chain couples TRBV12-3 or TRBV12-4 to TRBJ1-4; D gene uncertain. V was shortened by 6 bases and J by 7 bases, with 9 bases between the two germline ends. This CDR3 has 12 residues. CDR3 residues: CASRHLGEKLFF. As DNA, the CDR3 is TGTGCCAGCAGGCACCTAGGTGAAAAACTGTTTTTT.

This clonotype was picked up many times. The chain combines TRBV6-1 with TRBJ2-3, with a possible D match to TRBD1 (6 bases). CDR1 is MNHNS, CDR2 SASEGT, per germline. Trimming stripped 6 bases from V and 6 bases from J, with 16 bases between. The length of the CDR3 is 14 residues. The chain's CDR3 is CASRDSQFSDTQYF. DNA of the CDR3: TGTGCCAGCAGGGACAGTCAGTTTAGCGATACGCAGTATTTT.

Many counts were recorded for this clonotype. The V call is TRBV7-6, the J call TRBJ1-5, with 7 bases lining up with TRBD1. The CDR3 sequence is 15 residues long. Trimming removed 1 base from V and 7 bases from J; junction bases left unmatched: 7. The germline V gene encodes CDR1 SGHVS and CDR2 FNYEAQ. The CDR3 DNA sequence: TGTGCCAGCAGCTTAGATTCAGGGGGGGGACAGCCCCAGCATTTT. This sequence encodes CASSLDSGGGQPQHF. Filled out from reference TRBV7-6 and TRBJ1-5, the complete variable domain reads GAGVSQSPRYKVTKRGQDVALRCDPISGHVSLYWYRQALGQGPEFLTYFNYEAQQDKSGLPNDRFSAERPEGSISTLTIQRTEQRDSAMYRCASSLDSGGGQPQHFGDGTRLSIL.

As concerns this clonotype: A much larger clone lies one base from this, so it may be a read error. The CDR3 DNA follows: TGTGCCAGCACATCCCGGGACGGCTCCTACAATGAGCAGTTCTTC. Its translation: CASTSRDGSYNEQFF. The J gene is TRBJ2-1, the V gene TRBV6-5; tentatively, D is TRBD1 or TRBD2 (5 bases each). Trimming took 7 bases from V and 0 from J, leaving 13 bases between them. Germline CDR1 reads MNHEY; CDR2 reads SVGAGI. The length of the CDR3 is 15 residues.

There are many counts of this clonotype. The rearrangement uses TRBV11-2 and TRBJ2-3, with TRBD2 as a possible D gene (5 bases). The CDR3 totals 15 residues. CDR1 is SGHAT and CDR2 is FQNNGV in the germline V gene. V gave up 5 bases and J gave up 2 bases, with 14 bases separating them. CDR3 in DNA: TGTGCCAGCAGCCATACTAGATTCCCCACAGATACGCAGTATTTT. It codes for CASSHTRFPTDTQYF.

This clonotype was counted once. A much more abundant neighbour one base away suggests this may be a read error. As the CDR3 is not closed by the conserved phenylalanine or tryptophan, this likely results from a read error. The gene calls are TRBV2 and TRBJ2-7, with 9 bases identical to TRBD2. The CDR3 has 15 residues. The junction had 8 bases not matched to a gene; V was cut back by 4 bases and J by 4 bases. Germline values: CDR1 SNHLY, CDR2 FYNNEI. The CDR3 reads CASSGLSLAGYEQYL. In nucleotides, the CDR3 is TGTGCCAGCAGTGGGTTGTCGCTAGCGGGGTACGAGCAGTACCTC.

The rearrangement joins TRBV7-9 to TRBJ1-3; 7 bases map to TRBD1. V lost 4 bases to trimming and J lost 0 bases; unmatched junction nucleotides: 12. The CDR3 has 18 amino acids. Germline loops: CDR1 SEHNR, CDR2 FQNEAQ (reference sequence). Here the CDR3 DNA reads TGTGCCAGCAGCTATACGTCGACAGGGCTAAACTCTGGAAACACCATATATTTT. It specifies CASSYTSTGLNSGNTIYF.

This clonotype was detected many times. V and J are TRBV14 and TRBJ1-1; the D is unclear. CDR3 length equals 16 residues. Deletions cut 4 bases from V and 0 bases from J, with 15 bases between. Per germline, CDR1 SGHDN and CDR2 FVKESK. This CDR3 reads CASSPGGGPMNTEAFF. CDR3 DNA: TGTGCCAGCAGCCCCGGAGGCGGACCCATGAACACTGAAGCTTTCTTT. The entire variable domain, with the rest obtained from reference TRBV14 and TRBJ1-1, is as follows: EAGVTQFPSHSVIEKGQTVTLRCDPISGHDNLYWYRRVMGKEIKFLLHFVKESKQDESGMPNNRFLAERTGGTYSTLKVQPAELEDSGVYFCASSPGGGPMNTEAFFGQGTRLTVV.

In regard to this clonotype: At one end, the junction sequence differs from germline, possibly due to a read error. The chain links TRBV7-6 to TRBJ2-3, with TRBD1 matching over 7 bases. Germline-derived CDR1 and CDR2 are SGHVS and FNYEAQ. The CDR3 is 13 amino acids. CDR3 loop: CASTGDSTDTQYF. CDR3 sequence (DNA): TGTGCCAGCACTGGGGACAGCACTGATACGCAGTATTTT.

As regards this clonotype: This may arise from a read error, as a much more abundant clone is one base away. V and J are TRBV19 and TRBJ1-2, with D hard to call. Per the germline V gene, CDR1 is LNHDA and CDR2 is SQIVND (reference sequence). The CDR3 loop spans 12 amino acids. Here the CDR3 reads CAGSTFDYGYTF. The DNA for the CDR3 is TGTGCCGGTAGCACCTTTGACTATGGCTACACCTTC.

At least ten counts were recorded for this clonotype. This chain links TRBV7-3 with TRBJ1-1; possibly TRBD1 for D (6 bases). The CDR3 consists of 14 residues. Germline V gene data show CDR1 as SGHTA and CDR2 as FQGTGA. V was trimmed by 2 bases and J by 8 bases, leaving 15 bases between them. The CDR3 nucleotides are TGTGCCAGCAGCTTAGGACCGGGACACCAAGAAGCTTTCTTT. Amino acid sequence: CASSLGPGHQEAFF.

There are many counts of this clonotype. The V and J genes are TRBV6-6 and TRBJ2-7; TRBD1 matches 8 bases. This CDR3 comprises 14 residues. The germline V gene encodes CDR1 MNHNY and CDR2 SVGAGI (reference sequence). The trim removed 5 bases at V and 7 bases at J, leaving 10 bases unmatched. CDR3 amino acids: CASSGDRIFGEQYF. The CDR3 bases are TGTGCCAGCAGTGGGGACAGGATCTTCGGGGAGCAGTACTTC.

Concerning this clonotype: This may be a read error: a much more frequent sequence differs by one nucleotide. The chain carries TRBV14 and TRBJ2-7, with D uncertain. This CDR3 has 14 residues. Germline V lookup: CDR1 SGHDN, CDR2 FVKESK. Between the trimmed V and J ends, which lost 3 bases and 6 bases, there was a span of 15 bases. The DNA of the CDR3 is TGTGCCAGCAGCCAGGAGTCGTCCCACTCCGAGCAGTACTTC. Residues: CASSQESSHSEQYF.

This clonotype was recorded at least ten times. The gene calls are TRBV6-5 and TRBJ1-1, with 7 nucleotides matching TRBD1. V shed 6 bases, J shed 3 bases, and the junction held 10 bases outside the gene matches. The CDR3 spans 15 residues. Per the germline V gene, CDR1 is MNHEY and CDR2 is SVGAGI. DNA for the CDR3: TGTGCCAGCAGCTCCGCGCGACAGGGCGACACTGAAGCTTTCTTT. Its protein is CASSSARQGDTEAFF.

On this clonotype: The CDR3 ends on some other residue instead of the conserved phenylalanine or tryptophan, so this is likely a read error. This sequence joins TRBV19 and TRBJ1-2; 9 positions agree with TRBD1. The CDR3 runs 13 residues. In germline, CDR1 is LNHDA, CDR2 SQIVND (reference sequence). The J segment lost 7 bases and the V segment lost 5 bases, leaving 5 bases of the junction unmatched. The CDR3 DNA follows: TGTGCCAGTAGTTATGGGACAGGGTCTGGCTACACCTTG. It specifies CASSYGTGSGYTL.

This clonotype appeared a few times. The rearrangement joins TRBV10-3 to TRBJ2-2; D ambiguous. CDR1 and CDR2 from the germline V gene are ENHRY and SYGVKD. V was shortened by 2 bases and J by 6 bases, with 13 bases between the two germline ends. The CDR3 consists of 15 residues. As DNA, the CDR3 is TGTGCCATCAGTGAGCGGACGGGCGCCTCCGGGGAGCTGTTTTTT. This sequence encodes CAISERTGASGELFF.

V gene TRBV11-2 combines with J gene TRBJ1-3, with D possibly being TRBD1 (5 bases). CDR1 is SGHAT and CDR2 is FQNNGV in the germline V gene. V lost 5 bases, J lost 0 bases, and 14 bases lay in between. The CDR3 covers 16 residues. The CDR3 bases are TGTGCCAGCAGCCGAGAGTGGGGGGGCTCTGGAAACACCATATATTTT. It encodes CASSREWGGSGNTIYF. Looking up the rest from reference TRBV11-2 and TRBJ1-3 gives the full variable domain: EAGVAQSPRYKIIEKRQSVAFWCNPISGHATLYWYQQILGQGPKLLIQFQNNGVVDDSQLPKDRFSAERLKGVDSTLKIQPAKLEDSAVYLCASSREWGGSGNTIYFGEGSWLTVV.

This clonotype was seen just once. This chain links TRBV2 with TRBJ2-3; TRBD2 aligns across 8 bases. V gave up 2 bases and J gave up 6 bases; unmatched junction bases: 16. Germline CDR1 is SNHLY and CDR2 is FYNNEI. This CDR3 region has 18 residues. The CDR3 DNA reads TGTGCCAGCAGTGAACGGGTAGTGCGGGAGGTATCATCGGATACGCAGTATTTT. This gives the protein CASSERVVREVSSDTQYF.

This clonotype was observed at least ten times. The rearrangement joins TRBV6-6 to TRBJ2-7, with 8 nucleotides matching TRBD2. The V and J ends lost 10 bases and 4 bases, in that order; junction bases with no gene match: 6. Germline V gene data show CDR1 as MNHNY and CDR2 as SVGAGI (reference sequence). The CDR3 is 12 amino acids. The CDR3 DNA sequence: TGTGCCACCGCGGGGGGTGGGTACGAGCAGTACTTC. This sequence encodes CATAGGGYEQYF.

The chain employs TRBV2 and TRBJ2-7; 15 bases agree with TRBD2. Germline V CDR1 and CDR2: SNHLY, FYNNEI. V was clipped by 3 bases and J by 0 bases; unmatched bases: 3. The CDR3 totals 17 residues. CDR3 region: CASSEGLAGGTSYEQYF. The CDR3 DNA reads as TGTGCCAGCAGTGAGGGACTAGCGGGGGGTACCTCCTACGAGCAGTACTTC.